The T cell receptor (beta chain) described here comes from a study of blood T cell repertoires in COVID-19. Germline loops: CDR1 MNHEY, CDR2 SMNVEV (reference sequence). The CDR3 runs to 16 residues. J was trimmed by 5 bases and V by 6 bases; bases with no gene match: 11. Seattle cases were enrolled at active infection and followed longitudinally. As originally analysed: Estimation of nucleated cell counts relied on the amplification of reference gene primers. Method: immunoSEQ multiplex PCR; TCRdb's copy keeps in-frame clones and lacks some. D and trimming were read from the DNA, whereas the V and J calls and clone size are those reported in that table. The repertoire holds under 95,000 clones, with approximately 85% as singletons.

This receptor was obtained from a man aged 50 or older with COVID-19, enrolled during active disease. V usage is TRBV27 and J usage is TRBJ1-5; 9 nucleotides match TRBD1. The sample comprised peripheral blood. In DNA form, the CDR3 reads TGTGCCAGCAGGGGACAGGGCCAACGCTCCCATCAGCCCCAGCATTTT. It encodes CASRGQGQRSHQPQHF.